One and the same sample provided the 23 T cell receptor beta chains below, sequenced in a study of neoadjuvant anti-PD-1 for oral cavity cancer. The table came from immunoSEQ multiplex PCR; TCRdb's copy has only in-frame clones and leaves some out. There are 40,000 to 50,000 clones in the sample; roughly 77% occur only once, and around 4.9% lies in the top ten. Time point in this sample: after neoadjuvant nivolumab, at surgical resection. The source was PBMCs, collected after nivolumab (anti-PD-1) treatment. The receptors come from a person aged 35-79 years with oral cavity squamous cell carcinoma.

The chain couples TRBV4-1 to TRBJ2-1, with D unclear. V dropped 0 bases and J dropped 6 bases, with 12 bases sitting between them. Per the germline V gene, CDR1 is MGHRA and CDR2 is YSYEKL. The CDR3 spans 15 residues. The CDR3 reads CASSQDRTFGNEQFF. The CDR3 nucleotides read TGCGCCAGCAGCCAAGATCGAACATTTGGCAATGAGCAGTTCTTC.

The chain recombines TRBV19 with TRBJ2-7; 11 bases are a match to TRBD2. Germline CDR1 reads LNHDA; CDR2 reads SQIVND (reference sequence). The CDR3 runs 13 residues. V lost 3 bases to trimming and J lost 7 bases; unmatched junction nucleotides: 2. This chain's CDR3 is CASSIRTSGEQYF. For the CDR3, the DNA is TGTGCCAGTAGTATCCGGACTAGCGGGGAGCAGTACTTC.

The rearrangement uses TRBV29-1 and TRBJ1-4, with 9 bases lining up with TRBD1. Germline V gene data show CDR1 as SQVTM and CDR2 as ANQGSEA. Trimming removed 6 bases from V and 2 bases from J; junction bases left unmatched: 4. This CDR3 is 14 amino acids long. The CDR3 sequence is CSVTGGSTNEKLFF. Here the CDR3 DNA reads TGCAGCGTAACAGGGGGCTCCACTAATGAAAAACTGTTTTTT.

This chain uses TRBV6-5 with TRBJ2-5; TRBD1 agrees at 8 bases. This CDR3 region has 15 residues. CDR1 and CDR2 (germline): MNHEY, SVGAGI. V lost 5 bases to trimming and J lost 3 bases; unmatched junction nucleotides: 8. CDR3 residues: CASSRQGASEETQYF. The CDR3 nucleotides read TGTGCCAGCAGTCGCCAGGGGGCGTCTGAAGAGACCCAGTACTTC.

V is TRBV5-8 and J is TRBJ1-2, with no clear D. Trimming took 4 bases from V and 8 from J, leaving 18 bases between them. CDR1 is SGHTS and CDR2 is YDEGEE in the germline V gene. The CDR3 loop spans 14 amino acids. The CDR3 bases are TGTGCCAGCAGCCGTCCTGAGCGGGGTTGGGGCTACACCTTC. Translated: CASSRPERGWGYTF. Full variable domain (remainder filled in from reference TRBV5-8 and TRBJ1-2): EAGVTQSPTHLIKTRGQQATLRCSPISGHTSVYWYQQALGLGLQFLLWYDEGEERNRGNFPPRFSGRQFPNYSSELNVNALELEDSALYLCASSRPERGWGYTFGSGTRLTVV.

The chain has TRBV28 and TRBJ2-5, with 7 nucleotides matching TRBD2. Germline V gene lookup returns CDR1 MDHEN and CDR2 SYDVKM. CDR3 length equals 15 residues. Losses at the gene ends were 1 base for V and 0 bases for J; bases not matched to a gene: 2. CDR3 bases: TGTGCCAGCAGTTTATCAGGACTAGACCAAGAGACCCAGTACTTC. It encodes CASSLSGLDQETQYF.

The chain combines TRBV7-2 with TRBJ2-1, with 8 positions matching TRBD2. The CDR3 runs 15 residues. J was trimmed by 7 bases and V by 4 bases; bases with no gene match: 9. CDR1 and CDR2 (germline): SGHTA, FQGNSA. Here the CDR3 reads CASSSLGVAGNEQFF. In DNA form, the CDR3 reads TGTGCCAGCAGCTCCCTCGGGGTAGCGGGAAATGAGCAGTTCTTC.

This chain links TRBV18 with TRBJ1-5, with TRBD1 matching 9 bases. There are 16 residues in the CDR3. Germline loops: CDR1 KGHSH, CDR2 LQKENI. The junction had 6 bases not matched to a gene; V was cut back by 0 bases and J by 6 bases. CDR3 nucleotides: TGTGCCAGCTCACCACCGGGACAGGGAAAGGGTCAGCCCCAGCATTTT. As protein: CASSPPGQGKGQPQHF.

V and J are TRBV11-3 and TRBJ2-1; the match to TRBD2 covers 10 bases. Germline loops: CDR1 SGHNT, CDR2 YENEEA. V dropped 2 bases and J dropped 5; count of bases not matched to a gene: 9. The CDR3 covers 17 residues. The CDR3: CASSLSSFLAGDNEQFF. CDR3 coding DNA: TGTGCCAGCAGCTTATCTTCTTTCCTAGCGGGGGACAATGAGCAGTTCTTC.

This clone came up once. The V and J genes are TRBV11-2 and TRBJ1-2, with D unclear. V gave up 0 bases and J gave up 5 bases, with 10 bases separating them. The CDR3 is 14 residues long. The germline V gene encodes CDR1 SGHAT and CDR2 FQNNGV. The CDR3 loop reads CASSLEGSTYGYTF. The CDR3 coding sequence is TGTGCCAGCAGCTTAGAGGGCAGTACTTATGGCTACACCTTC. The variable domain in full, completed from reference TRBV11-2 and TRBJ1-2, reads EAGVAQSPRYKIIEKRQSVAFWCNPISGHATLYWYQQILGQGPKLLIQFQNNGVVDDSQLPKDRFSAERLKGVDSTLKIQPAKLEDSAVYLCASSLEGSTYGYTFGSGTRLTVV.

The CDR3 reads CASSLGGGAEKLFF. In nucleotides, the CDR3 is TGTGCCAGCAGCTTGGGAGGGGGAGCTGAAAAACTGTTTTTT. This rearrangement joins TRBV5-8 to TRBJ1-4, with D perhaps matching TRBD1 (6 bases). Trimming stripped 0 bases from V and 7 bases from J, with 10 bases between. The CDR3 loop spans 14 amino acids. Germline CDR1 is SGHTS and CDR2 is YDEGEE.

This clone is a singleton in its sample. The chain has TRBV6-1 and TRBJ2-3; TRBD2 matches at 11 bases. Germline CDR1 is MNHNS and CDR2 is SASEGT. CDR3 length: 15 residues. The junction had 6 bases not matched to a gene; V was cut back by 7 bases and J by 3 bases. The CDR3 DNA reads TGTGCCAGCAAACTAGCGGGAGCCCCAACAGATACGCAGTATTTT. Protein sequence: CASKLAGAPTDTQYF.

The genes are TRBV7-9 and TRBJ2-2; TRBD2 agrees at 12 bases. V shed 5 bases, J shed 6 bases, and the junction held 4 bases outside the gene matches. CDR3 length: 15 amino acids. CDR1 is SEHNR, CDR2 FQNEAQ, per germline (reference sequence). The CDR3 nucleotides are TGTGCCAGCAGCGGACTAGCGGGAAACGCCGGGGAGCTGTTTTTT. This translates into CASSGLAGNAGELFF.

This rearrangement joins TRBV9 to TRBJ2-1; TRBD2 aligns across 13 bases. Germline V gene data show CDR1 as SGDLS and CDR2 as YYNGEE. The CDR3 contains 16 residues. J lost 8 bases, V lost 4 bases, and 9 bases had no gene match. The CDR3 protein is CASSPGTSGIEDEQFF. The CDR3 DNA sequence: TGTGCCAGCAGCCCCGGGACTAGCGGGATTGAGGATGAGCAGTTCTTC.

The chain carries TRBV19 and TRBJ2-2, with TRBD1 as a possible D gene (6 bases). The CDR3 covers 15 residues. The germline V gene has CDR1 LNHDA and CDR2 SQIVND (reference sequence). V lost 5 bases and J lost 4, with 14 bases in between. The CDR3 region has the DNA TGTGCCAGTAGTTCTCAACAGGGTACCACCGGGGAGCTGTTTTTT. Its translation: CASSSQQGTTGELFF.

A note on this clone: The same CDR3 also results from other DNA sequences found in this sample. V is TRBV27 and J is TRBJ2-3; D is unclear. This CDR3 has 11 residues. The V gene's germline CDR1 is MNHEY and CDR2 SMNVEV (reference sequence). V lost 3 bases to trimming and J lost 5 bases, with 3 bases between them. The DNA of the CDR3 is TGTGCCAGCAGTTTTGGAGATACGCAGTATTTT. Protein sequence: CASSFGDTQYF.

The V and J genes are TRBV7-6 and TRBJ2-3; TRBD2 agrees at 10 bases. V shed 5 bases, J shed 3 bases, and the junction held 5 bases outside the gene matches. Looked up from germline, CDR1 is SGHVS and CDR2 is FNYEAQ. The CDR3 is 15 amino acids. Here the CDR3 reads CASSISGGWTDTQYF. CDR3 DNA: TGTGCCAGCAGCATTAGCGGGGGGTGGACAGATACGCAGTATTTT.

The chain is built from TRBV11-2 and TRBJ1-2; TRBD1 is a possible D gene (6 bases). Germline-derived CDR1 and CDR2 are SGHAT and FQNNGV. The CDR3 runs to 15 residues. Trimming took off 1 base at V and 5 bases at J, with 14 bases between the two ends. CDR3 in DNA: TGTGCCAGCAGCTTAGGTCCGGGGGGCGGTTATGGCTACACCTTC. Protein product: CASSLGPGGGYGYTF. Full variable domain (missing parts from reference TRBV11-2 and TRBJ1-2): EAGVAQSPRYKIIEKRQSVAFWCNPISGHATLYWYQQILGQGPKLLIQFQNNGVVDDSQLPKDRFSAERLKGVDSTLKIQPAKLEDSAVYLCASSLGPGGGYGYTFGSGTRLTVV.

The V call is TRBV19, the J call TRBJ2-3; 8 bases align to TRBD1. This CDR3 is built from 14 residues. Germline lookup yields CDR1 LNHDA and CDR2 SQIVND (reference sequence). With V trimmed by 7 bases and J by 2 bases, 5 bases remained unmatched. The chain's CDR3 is CASTSQGATDTQYF. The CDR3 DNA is TGTGCCAGTACTTCGCAGGGGGCCACAGATACGCAGTATTTT. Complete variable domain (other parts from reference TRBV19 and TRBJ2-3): DGGITQSPKYLFRKEGQNVTLSCEQNLNHDAMYWYRQDPGQGLRLIYYSQIVNDFQKGDIAEGYSVSREKKESFPLTVTSAQKNPTAFYLCASTSQGATDTQYFGPGTRLTVL.

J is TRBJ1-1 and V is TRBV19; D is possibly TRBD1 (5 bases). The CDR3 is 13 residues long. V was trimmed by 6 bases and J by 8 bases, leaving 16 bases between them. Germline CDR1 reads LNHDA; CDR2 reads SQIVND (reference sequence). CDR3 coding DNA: TGTGCCAGTAGCCTCCTGGGGGGTTCCGAAGCTTTCTTT. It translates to CASSLLGGSEAFF. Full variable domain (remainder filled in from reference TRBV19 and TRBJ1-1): DGGITQSPKYLFRKEGQNVTLSCEQNLNHDAMYWYRQDPGQGLRLIYYSQIVNDFQKGDIAEGYSVSREKKESFPLTVTSAQKNPTAFYLCASSLLGGSEAFFGQGTRLTVV.

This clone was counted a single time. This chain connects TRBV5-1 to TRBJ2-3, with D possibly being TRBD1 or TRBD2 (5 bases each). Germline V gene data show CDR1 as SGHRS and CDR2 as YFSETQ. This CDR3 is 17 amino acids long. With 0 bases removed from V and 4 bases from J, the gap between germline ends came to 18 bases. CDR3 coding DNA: TGCGCCAGCAGCTTGGCCATCCGGGGCCCCGAGGCAGATACGCAGTATTTT. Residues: CASSLAIRGPEADTQYF.

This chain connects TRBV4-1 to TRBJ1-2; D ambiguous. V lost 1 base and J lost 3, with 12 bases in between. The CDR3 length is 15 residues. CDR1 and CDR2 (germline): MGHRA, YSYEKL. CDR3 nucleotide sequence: TGCGCCAGCAGCCAAGCTGTCGTATTGGACTATGGCTACACCTTC. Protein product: CASSQAVVLDYGYTF.

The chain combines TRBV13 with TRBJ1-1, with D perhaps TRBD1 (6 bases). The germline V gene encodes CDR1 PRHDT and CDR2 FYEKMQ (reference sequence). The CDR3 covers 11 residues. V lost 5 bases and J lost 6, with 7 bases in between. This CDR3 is CASSRTAEAFF. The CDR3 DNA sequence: TGTGCCAGCAGCCGGACAGCTGAAGCTTTCTTT.